This TCR beta chain was captured in a study of blood T cell repertoires in COVID-19. The table came from immunoSEQ multiplex PCR; TCRdb's copy has only in-frame clones and leaves some out. This sample has 300,000 to 350,000 clones; 90% occur once, and the top ten carry 3.5% to 4.5%. The receptor's source is a woman aged 18-29 years with acute COVID-19. The specimen sequenced was PBMCs or T cells enriched from blood (not recorded which).

DNA of the CDR3: TGTGCCATCAGTGAGGGGCGGGGGGATACTGAAGCTTTCTTT. As protein: CAISEGRGDTEAFF. This chain connects TRBV10-3 to TRBJ1-1, with TRBD1 as a possible D gene (5 bases). Germline CDR1 is ENHRY and CDR2 is SYGVKD. This CDR3 is built from 14 residues. V was shortened by 2 bases and J by 5 bases, with 12 bases between the two germline ends.